Each of the 2 T cell receptor beta chains below was sequenced from the same sample in a study of cytomegalovirus exposure and HLA in healthy donors. In the PCR, 60 Vbeta and 13 Jbeta primers were used. Repertoires were generated with immunoSEQ multiplex PCR, while TCRdb's copy carries only in-frame clones and drops some. Among 150,000 to 200,000 clones listed, approximately 84% were seen once. Sequencing used PBMCs. The receptors originated from a woman in her twenties or thirties in good health and CMV-seropositive.

The chain employs TRBV6-6 and TRBJ1-4, with 7 bases aligning to TRBD1. This CDR3 is built from 12 residues. Trimming took 8 bases from V and 7 from J; bases not matched to a gene: 4. Germline assignment: CDR1 MNHNY and CDR2 SVGAGI (reference sequence). The DNA of the CDR3 is TGTGCCAGCGCAGGGGGATCTGAAAAACTGTTTTTT. Protein: CASAGGSEKLFF.

The rearrangement uses TRBV19 and TRBJ2-3; unclear D gene. This CDR3 is 15 amino acids long. With 8 bases removed from V and 2 bases from J, the gap between germline ends came to 17 bases. From germline, CDR1 is LNHDA and CDR2 SQIVND (reference sequence). Here the CDR3 DNA reads TGTGCCAGTTCCAATAATGGCCAGGACACAGATACGCAGTATTTT. Translation: CASSNNGQDTDTQYF.